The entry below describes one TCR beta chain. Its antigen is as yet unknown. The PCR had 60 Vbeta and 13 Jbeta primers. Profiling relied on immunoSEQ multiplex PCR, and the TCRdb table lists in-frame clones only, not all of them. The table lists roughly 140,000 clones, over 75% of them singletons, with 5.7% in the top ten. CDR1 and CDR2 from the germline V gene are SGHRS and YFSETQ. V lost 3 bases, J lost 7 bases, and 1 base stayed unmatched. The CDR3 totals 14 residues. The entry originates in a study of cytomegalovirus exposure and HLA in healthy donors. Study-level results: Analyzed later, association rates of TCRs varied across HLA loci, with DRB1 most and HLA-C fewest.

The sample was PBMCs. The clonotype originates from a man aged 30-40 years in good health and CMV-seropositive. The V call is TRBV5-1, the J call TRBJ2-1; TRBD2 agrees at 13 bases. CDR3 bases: TGCGCCAGCAGCTGGACTAGCGGGGGTAATGAGCAGTTCTTC. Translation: CASSWTSGGNEQFF.